One and the same sample provided the 2 T cell receptor beta chains below, sequenced in a study of PD-1 blockade in classical Hodgkin lymphoma. The assay was immunoSEQ multiplex PCR, and TCRdb's table has in-frame clones only and misses some. The sample holds 27,000 or so clones; roughly 80% are singletons and the top ten take about 2.4%. There was relapse after autologous stem cell transplantation in every patient, and there was variation in brentuximab vedotin exposure. Purification of CD4+ T cells from thawed PBMCs was achieved by magnetic negative selection. Sequencing was performed on CD4+ T cells from blood, taken at baseline. The receptors derive from a human donor with classical Hodgkin lymphoma.

This chain links TRBV5-1 with TRBJ2-7; D gene unclear. The ends were cut back, 2 bases at V and 4 bases at J, with 4 bases in the middle. This CDR3 comprises 11 residues. CDR1 SGHRS and CDR2 YFSETQ come from the germline V gene. In DNA, the CDR3 is TGCGCCAGCAGCTTTCGGTACGAGCAGTACTTC. This translates into CASSFRYEQYF.

The chain recombines TRBV6-7 with TRBJ1-5, with 8 bases identical to TRBD1. TRBV6-7 is designated an ORF whose function remains uncertain. This CDR3 comprises 16 residues. V dropped 4 bases and J dropped 1; count of bases not matched to a gene: 6. The CDR3 loop is CASSSRGRGSNQPQHF. The CDR3 region has the DNA TGTGCCAGCAGTTCCAGGGGGCGGGGGAGCAATCAGCCCCAGCATTTT.